This TCR beta chain was recovered during a study of blood T cell repertoires in COVID-19. Study-wide background: PBMCs, B-cell-depleted T cells, or T cells provided the cDNA or gDNA that made up the material.

Authors' data handling: From reference gene primer amplification, estimates of nucleated cell counts were derived. Generated by immunoSEQ multiplex PCR, the TCRdb table keeps only in-frame clones and is missing some. The DNA gave D and trimming, while V, J and clone size come from that table. The sample lists about 99,000 clones; roughly nine tenths were seen once. The CDR3 has 16 residues. Germline assignment: CDR1 SGHNT and CDR2 YENEEA. V lost 1 base to trimming and J lost 3 bases; unmatched junction nucleotides: 6. This TCR came from a human donor in a cohort sampled during active COVID-19. Input material: peripheral blood. The J gene is TRBJ2-5, the V gene TRBV11-3, with 9 positions matching TRBD1. Written as DNA, the CDR3 is TGTGCCAGCAGCTTAGGGGACAGGGATCGTGAAGAGACCCAGTACTTC. It specifies CASSLGDRDREETQYF.